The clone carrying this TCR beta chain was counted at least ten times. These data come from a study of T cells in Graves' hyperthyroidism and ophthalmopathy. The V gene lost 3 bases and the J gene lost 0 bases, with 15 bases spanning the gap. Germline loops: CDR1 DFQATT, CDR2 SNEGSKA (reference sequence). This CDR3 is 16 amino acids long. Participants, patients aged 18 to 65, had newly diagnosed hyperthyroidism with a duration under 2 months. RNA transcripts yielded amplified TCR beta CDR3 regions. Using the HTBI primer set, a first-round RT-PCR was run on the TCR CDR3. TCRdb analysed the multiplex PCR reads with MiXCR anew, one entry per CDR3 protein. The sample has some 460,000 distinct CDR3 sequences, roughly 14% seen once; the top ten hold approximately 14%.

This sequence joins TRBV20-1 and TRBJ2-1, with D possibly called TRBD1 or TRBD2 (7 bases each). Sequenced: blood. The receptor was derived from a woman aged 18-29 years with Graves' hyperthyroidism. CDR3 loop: CSARYSRGGSYNEQFF. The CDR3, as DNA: TGCAGTGCTAGGTACTCCAGGGGGGGCTCCTACAATGAGCAGTTCTTC.